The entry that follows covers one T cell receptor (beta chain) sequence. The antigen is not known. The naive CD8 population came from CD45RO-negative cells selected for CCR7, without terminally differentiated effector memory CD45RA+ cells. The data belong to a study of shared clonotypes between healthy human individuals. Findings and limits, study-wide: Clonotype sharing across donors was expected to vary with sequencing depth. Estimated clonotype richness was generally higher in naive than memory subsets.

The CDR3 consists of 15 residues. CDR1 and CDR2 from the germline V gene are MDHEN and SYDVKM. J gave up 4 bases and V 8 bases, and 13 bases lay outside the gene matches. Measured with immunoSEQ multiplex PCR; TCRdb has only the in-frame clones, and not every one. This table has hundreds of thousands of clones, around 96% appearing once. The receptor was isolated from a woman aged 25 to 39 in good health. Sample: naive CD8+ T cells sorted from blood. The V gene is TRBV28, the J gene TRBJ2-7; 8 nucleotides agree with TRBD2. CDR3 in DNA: TGTGCCAGCTCCTCTAGCGGGCCCGACCTATACGAGCAGTACTTC. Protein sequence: CASSSSGPDLYEQYF.